This paragraph covers one T cell receptor beta chain sequence. This sample is drawn from a study of blood T cells in healthy people across ages. The use of a sample-barcoded 5' primer and a J-beta primer mix characterized a second PCR of about 7 to 12 cycles. TCRdb fed the 5' RACE reads into MiXCR, producing one record per CDR3 protein. Here the sample spans about 1.1 million distinct CDR3 sequences, roughly two fifths being singletons. The receptor was isolated from a man between 18 and 35 years old in good health. Input material: blood.

CDR3: CASKSFGDTEAFF. DNA for the CDR3: TGTGCCAGCAAATCATTCGGGGACACTGAAGCTTTCTTT. The chain joins TRBV12-3 or TRBV12-4 to TRBJ1-1, with D unclear. V was clipped by 7 bases and J by 3 bases, with 12 bases between them. The CDR3 is made up of 13 amino acids.